This TCR beta chain was sequenced for a study of T cells in Graves' hyperthyroidism and ophthalmopathy. This clonotype was seen repeatedly, ten times or more. V trimming: 5 bases; J trimming: 2 bases; junction bases outside the gene matches: 6. Germline CDR1 and CDR2: MDHEN and SYDVKM. CDR3 length: 14 amino acids. Amplification yielded TCR beta CDR3 regions, with RNA transcripts as the source. Using the HTBI primer set, a first-round RT-PCR was run on the TCR CDR3. TCRdb independently ran MiXCR on the multiplex PCR reads; one entry per CDR3 protein. The sample includes some 490,000 distinct CDR3 sequences, roughly 15% of them seen just once. With duration under 3 months, ophthalmopathy was active: Clinical Activity Score at least 3, NOSPECS at least 4. It was uncontrolled infection, other autoimmune disease, pregnancy or lactation that excluded patients.

The receptor comes from a woman aged 25 to 39 with Graves' ophthalmopathy. The sequencing input was blood. The chain links TRBV28 to TRBJ2-7; 7 bases align to TRBD1. The CDR3, as DNA: TGTGCCAGCAGTAAAGGGGGCTTTACCTACGAGCAGTACTTC. It encodes CASSKGGFTYEQYF.